Sequencing of this T cell receptor beta chain was carried out in a study of blood T cell repertoires in COVID-19 (dated by TCRdb to about 2020). A note on the overall study: Samples from collaborators originated in the United States, Italy and Spain and spanned both the acute and convalescent phases of COVID-19. The repertoires were made available in a free public database intended to serve as a resource for research on the immune response to SARS-CoV-2. Where HLA class I and class II types were available, the types were taken from metadata supplied by the sample provider, not from assay-based typing. The samples were drawn from the first 160 participants of the ongoing ImmuneRACE study and from 1,254 subjects provided by 6 global collaborators. Subjects who had been exposed to COVID-19, were actively infected with it, or had recovered from it provided the deeply sampled blood TCRbeta repertoires that made up the dataset. Nearly every sample came with metadata listing a de-identified subject ID, COVID-19 status, age in years and sex. The prospective study material was composed of cDNA or gDNA derived from T cells, B-cell-depleted T cells, or PBMCs.

V loses 4 bases, J loses 1 base, and the germline ends lie 8 bases apart. The CDR3 has 13 amino acids, counting the end cysteine and phenylalanine. Just CDR3 DNA is preserved here, 39 bases in frame from base 1. The study at large found these results: How much clinical and demographic metadata was included differed by source and by participant, and the metadata was provided uncurated.

Concerning this clone itself: The specificity of this receptor is unknown. The sample holds no much larger clone one base away, and base qualities are not on file.

TCRbeta CDR3 regions were amplified from genomic DNA by means of the immunoSEQ Assay, a bias-controlled multiplex PCR. In the authors' own workflow: Within the assay, amplification of reference gene primers was used to estimate how many nucleated cells each sample contained. Sequence reads were collapsed and filtered to measure the absolute abundance of every unique TCRbeta CDR3 rearrangement. Productive Simpson clonality was computed per sample as the square root of Simpson's diversity index over productive rearrangements. TCRdb re-hosts the immuneACCESS table, in-frame sequences only. Its copies lack some clones; in the studies checked, an unresolved V gene accounts for under half of them, and the cause for the rest is not known. V and J calls and clone size are as listed in that table; D and trimming were resolved from the DNA. A total of 110,000 to 150,000 clones appear in this sample, roughly 80% of them only once. The biggest ten clones account for roughly 8% of the sample.

The collaborating institutions used their own protocols to collect whole blood in K2EDTA tubes. Collaborator samples were shipped for TCRbeta analysis as frozen whole blood, isolated PBMCs, or DNA extracted from either sample type. Sequencing input: peripheral blood. This chain is built from TRBV12-3 or TRBV12-4 and TRBJ2-7; the D gene is possibly TRBD1, with 5 bases matching. The source is a human donor in a cohort sampled during active COVID-19. The CDR3 corresponds to CASSYQGSYEQYF. At the DNA level, the sequence is TGTGCCAGCAGTTATCAGGGTTCCTACGAGCAGTACTTC.